This T cell receptor beta chain was found in a study of shared clonotypes between healthy human individuals. Looked up from germline, CDR1 is MNHNS and CDR2 is SASEGT. The CDR3 is 16 residues long. The junction had 13 bases not matched to a gene; V was cut back by 4 bases and J by 9 bases. Authors' methods: Sequence data from immunoSEQ were junction-only and lacked quality scores; consequently, filtering differed. Method: immunoSEQ multiplex PCR; TCRdb's copy keeps in-frame clones and lacks some. V and J calls and clone size are as listed in that table; D and trimming were resolved from the DNA. The top ten hold 10% of the sample, which has approximately 340,000 clones, around 72% seen once. Negatively enriched CD4+ T cells were divided by CD45RA into naive and memory.

Input material: memory CD4+ T cells sorted from blood. The subset is: CD45RA-negative fraction. This chain links TRBV6-1 with TRBJ2-1; TRBD1 matches 9 bases. This TCR derives from a man aged 25 to 40 in good health. Written as DNA, the CDR3 is TGTGCCAGCAGTGTAGCCCGGGGACAGGGACAGGGTGAGCAGTTCTTC. This sequence encodes CASSVARGQGQGEQFF.